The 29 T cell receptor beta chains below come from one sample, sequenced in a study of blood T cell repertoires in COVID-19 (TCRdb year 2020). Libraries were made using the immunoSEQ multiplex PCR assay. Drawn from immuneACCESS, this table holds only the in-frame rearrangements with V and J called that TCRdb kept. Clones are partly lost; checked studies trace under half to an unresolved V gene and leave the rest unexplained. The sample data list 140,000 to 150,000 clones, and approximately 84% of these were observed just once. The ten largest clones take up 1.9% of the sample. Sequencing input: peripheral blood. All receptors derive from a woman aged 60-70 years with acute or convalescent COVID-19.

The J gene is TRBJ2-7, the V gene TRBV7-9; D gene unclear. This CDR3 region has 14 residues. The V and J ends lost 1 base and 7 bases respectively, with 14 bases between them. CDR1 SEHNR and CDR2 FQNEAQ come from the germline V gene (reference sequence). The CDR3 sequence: CASSLGLPPREQYF. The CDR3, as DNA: TGTGCCAGCAGCTTAGGTCTCCCTCCCCGTGAGCAGTACTTC.

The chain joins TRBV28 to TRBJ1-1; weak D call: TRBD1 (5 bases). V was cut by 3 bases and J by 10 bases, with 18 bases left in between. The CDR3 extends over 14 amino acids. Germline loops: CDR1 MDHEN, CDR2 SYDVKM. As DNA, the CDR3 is TGTGCCAGCAGTTTCGTCGCCAGGGCACTTGGAGCTTTCTTT. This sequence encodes CASSFVARALGAFF.

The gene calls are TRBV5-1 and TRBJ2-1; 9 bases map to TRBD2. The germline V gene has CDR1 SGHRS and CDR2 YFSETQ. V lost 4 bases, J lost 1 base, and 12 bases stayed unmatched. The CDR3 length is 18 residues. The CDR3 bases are TGCGCCAGCAGCCCCGGAGGGAGCGGGAGGTTGTCCTACAATGAGCAGTTCTTC. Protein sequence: CASSPGGSGRLSYNEQFF.

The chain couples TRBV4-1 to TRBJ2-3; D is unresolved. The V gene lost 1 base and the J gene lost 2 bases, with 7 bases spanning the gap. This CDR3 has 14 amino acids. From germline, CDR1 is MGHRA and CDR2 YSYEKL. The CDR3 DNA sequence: TGCGCCAGCAGCCAAGCGCGGTACACAGATACGCAGTATTTT. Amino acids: CASSQARYTDTQYF.

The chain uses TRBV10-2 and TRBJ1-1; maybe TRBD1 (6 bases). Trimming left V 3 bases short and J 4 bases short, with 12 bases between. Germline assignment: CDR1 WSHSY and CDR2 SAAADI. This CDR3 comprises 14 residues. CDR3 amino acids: CASSDRTAGTEAFF. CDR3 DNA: TGCGCCAGCAGTGACAGGACAGCAGGCACTGAAGCTTTCTTT.

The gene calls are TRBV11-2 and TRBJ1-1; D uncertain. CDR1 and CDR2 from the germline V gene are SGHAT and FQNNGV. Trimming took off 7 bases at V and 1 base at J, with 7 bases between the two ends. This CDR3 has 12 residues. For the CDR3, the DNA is TGTGCCAGCACCTCTTGGAACACTGAAGCTTTCTTT. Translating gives CASTSWNTEAFF.

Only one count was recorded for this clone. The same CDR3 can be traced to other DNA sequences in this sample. The CDR3 sequence is CASSSSGNEQFF. In DNA form, the CDR3 reads TGCGCCAGCAGCTCGAGCGGCAATGAGCAGTTCTTC. The chain has TRBV5-1 and TRBJ2-1; the D gene is possibly TRBD2 (5 bases). Germline-derived CDR1 and CDR2 are SGHRS and YFSETQ. The length of the CDR3 is 12 residues. Trimming removed 3 bases at V and 6 bases at J, with 7 bases between.

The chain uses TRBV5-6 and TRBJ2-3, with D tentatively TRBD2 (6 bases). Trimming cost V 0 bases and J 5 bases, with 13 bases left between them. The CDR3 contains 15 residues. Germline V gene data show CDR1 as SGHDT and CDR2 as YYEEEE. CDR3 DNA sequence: TGTGCCAGCAGCTTGGTCGGAGGGCCGGGAGATACGCAGTATTTT. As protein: CASSLVGGPGDTQYF.

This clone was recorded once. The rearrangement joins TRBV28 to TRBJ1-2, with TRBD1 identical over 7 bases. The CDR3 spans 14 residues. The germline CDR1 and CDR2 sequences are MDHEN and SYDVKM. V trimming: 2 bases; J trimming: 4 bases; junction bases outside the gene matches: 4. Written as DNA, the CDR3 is TGTGCCAGCAGTTTACAGGGGGTCTCCTATGGCTACACCTTC. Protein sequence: CASSLQGVSYGYTF.

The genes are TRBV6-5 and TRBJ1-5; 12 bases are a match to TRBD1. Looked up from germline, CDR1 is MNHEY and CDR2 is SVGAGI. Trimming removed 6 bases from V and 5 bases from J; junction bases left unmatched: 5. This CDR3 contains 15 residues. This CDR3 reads CASRRDRGRDQPQHF. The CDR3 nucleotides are TGTGCCAGCAGGCGGGACAGGGGGCGGGATCAGCCCCAGCATTTT.

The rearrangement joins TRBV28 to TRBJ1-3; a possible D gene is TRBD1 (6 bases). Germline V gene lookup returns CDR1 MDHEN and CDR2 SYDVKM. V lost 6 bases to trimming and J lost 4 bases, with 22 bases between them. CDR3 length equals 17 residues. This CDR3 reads CASSLSFITGPGNTIYF. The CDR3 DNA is TGTGCCAGCAGCCTTTCGTTTATTACAGGGCCAGGAAACACCATATATTTT.

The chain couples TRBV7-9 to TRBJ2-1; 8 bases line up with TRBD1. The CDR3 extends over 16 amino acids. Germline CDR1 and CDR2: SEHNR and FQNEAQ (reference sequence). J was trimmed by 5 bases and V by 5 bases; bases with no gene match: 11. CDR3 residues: CASSPFGDRSHNEQFF. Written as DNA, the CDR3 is TGTGCCAGCAGCCCCTTTGGGGACAGGAGTCACAATGAGCAGTTCTTC.

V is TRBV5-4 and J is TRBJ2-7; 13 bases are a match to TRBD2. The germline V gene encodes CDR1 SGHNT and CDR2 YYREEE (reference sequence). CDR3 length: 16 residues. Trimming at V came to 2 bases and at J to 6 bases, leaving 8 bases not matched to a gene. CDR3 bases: TGTGCCAGCAGCTTTGCCCTGGGACTAGCGGGATCCGAGCAGTACTTC. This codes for CASSFALGLAGSEQYF.

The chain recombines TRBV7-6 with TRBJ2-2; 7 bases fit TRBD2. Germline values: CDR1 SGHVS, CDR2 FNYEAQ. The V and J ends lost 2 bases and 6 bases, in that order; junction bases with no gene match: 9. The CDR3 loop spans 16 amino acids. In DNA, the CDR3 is TGTGCCAGCAGCTTATACTTAGCGGGTAAAGCCGGGGAGCTGTTTTTT. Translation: CASSLYLAGKAGELFF.

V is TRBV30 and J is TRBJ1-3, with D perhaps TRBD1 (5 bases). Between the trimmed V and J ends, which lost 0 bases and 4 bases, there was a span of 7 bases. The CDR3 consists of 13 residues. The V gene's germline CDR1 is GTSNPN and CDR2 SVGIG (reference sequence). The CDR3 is CAWSVGVGNTIYF. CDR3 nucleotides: TGTGCCTGGAGTGTAGGGGTGGGAAACACCATATATTTT.

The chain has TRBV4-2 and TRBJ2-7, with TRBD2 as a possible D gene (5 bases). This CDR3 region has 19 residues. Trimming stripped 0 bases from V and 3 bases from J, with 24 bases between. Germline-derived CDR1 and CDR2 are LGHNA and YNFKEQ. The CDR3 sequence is CASSQDGGWPKGRDYEQYF. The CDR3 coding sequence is TGTGCCAGCAGCCAAGATGGCGGGTGGCCCAAGGGAAGGGACTACGAGCAGTACTTC.

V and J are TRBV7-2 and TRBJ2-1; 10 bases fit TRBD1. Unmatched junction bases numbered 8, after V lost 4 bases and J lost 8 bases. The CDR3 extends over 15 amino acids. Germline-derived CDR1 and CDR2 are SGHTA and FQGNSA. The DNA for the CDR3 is TGTGCCAGCAGCTACGGGACAGGGGATTTCTATGAGCAGTTCTTC. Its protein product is CASSYGTGDFYEQFF.

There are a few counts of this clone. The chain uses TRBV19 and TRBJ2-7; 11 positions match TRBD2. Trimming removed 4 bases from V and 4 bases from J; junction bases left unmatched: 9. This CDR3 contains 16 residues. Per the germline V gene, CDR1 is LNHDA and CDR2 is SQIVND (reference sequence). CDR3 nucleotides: TGTGCCAGTAGTACCCTCGGGACTAGCGGTAGGTACGAGCAGTACTTC. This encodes CASSTLGTSGRYEQYF.

This CDR3 reads CAWMRLEQFF. The CDR3, as DNA: TGTGCCTGGATGCGTCTTGAGCAGTTCTTC. The V gene is TRBV30, the J gene TRBJ2-1; D gene uncertain. The ends were cut back, 4 bases at V and 9 bases at J, with 7 bases in the middle. In germline, CDR1 is GTSNPN, CDR2 SVGIG (reference sequence). This CDR3 comprises 10 residues.

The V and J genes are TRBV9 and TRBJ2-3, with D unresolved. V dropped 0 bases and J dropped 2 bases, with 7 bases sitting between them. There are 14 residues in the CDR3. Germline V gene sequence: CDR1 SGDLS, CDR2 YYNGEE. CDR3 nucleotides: TGTGCCAGCAGCGTAGATCTTCTCACAGATACGCAGTATTTT. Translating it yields CASSVDLLTDTQYF.

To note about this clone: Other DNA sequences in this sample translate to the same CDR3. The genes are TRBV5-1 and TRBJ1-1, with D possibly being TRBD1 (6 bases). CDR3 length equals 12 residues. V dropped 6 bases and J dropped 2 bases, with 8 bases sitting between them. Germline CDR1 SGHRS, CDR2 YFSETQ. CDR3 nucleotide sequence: TGCGCCAGCAAGGGGGTTAACACTGAAGCTTTCTTT. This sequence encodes CASKGVNTEAFF.

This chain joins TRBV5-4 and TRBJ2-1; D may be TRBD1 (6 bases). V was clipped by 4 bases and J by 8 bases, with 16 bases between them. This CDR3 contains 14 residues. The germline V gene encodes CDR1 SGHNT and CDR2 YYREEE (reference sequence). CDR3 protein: CASSRTEVGHEQFF. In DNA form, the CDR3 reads TGTGCCAGCAGCAGGACAGAAGTCGGCCATGAGCAGTTCTTC.

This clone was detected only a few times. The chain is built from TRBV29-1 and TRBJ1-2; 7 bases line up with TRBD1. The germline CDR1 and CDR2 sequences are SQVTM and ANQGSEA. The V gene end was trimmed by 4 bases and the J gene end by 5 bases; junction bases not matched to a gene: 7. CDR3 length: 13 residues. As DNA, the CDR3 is TGCAGCGTTGTTGGACAGGCCGTTTATGGCTACACCTTC. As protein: CSVVGQAVYGYTF.

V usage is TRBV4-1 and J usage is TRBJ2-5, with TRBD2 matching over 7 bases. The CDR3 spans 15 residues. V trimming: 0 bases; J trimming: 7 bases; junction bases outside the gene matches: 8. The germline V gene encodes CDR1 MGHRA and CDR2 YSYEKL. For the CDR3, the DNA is TGCGCCAGCAGCCAAGATGCGGGAGCGAGTGGGACCCAGTACTTC. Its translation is CASSQDAGASGTQYF.

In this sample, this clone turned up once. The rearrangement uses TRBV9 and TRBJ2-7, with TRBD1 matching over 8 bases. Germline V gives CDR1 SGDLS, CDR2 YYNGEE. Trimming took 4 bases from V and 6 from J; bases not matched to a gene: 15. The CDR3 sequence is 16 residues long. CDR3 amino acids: CASSLYTGGRRSEQYF. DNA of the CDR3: TGTGCCAGCAGCCTTTATACAGGGGGTCGGCGCAGCGAGCAGTACTTC. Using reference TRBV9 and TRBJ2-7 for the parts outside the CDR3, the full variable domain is DSGVTQTPKHLITATGQRVTLRCSPRSGDLSVYWYQQSLDQGLQFLIQYYNGEERAKGNILERFSAQQFPDLHSELNLSSLELGDSALYFCASSLYTGGRRSEQYFGPGTRLTVT.

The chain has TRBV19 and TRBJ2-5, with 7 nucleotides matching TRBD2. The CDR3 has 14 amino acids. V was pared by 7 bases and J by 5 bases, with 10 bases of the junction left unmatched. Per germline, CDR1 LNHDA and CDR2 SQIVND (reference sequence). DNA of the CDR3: TGTGCCAGTAAGCCCGTAGCGGGTGCGGAGACCCAGTACTTC. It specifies CASKPVAGAETQYF.

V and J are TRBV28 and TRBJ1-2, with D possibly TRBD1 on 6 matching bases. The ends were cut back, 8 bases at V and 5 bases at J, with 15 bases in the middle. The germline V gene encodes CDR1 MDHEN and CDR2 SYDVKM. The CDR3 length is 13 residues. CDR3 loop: CASGQQGWYGYTF. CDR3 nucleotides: TGTGCCAGCGGTCAACAGGGTTGGTATGGCTACACCTTC.

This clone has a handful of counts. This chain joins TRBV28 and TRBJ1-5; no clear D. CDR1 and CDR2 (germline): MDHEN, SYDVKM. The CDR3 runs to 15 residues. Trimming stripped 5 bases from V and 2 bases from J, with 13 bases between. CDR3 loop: CASSPRLVGNQPQHF. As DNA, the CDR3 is TGTGCCAGCAGTCCTAGACTCGTGGGCAATCAGCCCCAGCATTTT.

The CDR3 here is CSASERETQYF. The CDR3 DNA reads TGCAGTGCTTCGGAGAGAGAGACCCAGTACTTC. V is TRBV20-1 and J is TRBJ2-5; no clear D gene. Germline V lookup: CDR1 DFQATT, CDR2 SNEGSKA (reference sequence). The CDR3 length is 11 residues. Trimming took off 5 bases at V and 4 bases at J, with 8 bases between the two ends.